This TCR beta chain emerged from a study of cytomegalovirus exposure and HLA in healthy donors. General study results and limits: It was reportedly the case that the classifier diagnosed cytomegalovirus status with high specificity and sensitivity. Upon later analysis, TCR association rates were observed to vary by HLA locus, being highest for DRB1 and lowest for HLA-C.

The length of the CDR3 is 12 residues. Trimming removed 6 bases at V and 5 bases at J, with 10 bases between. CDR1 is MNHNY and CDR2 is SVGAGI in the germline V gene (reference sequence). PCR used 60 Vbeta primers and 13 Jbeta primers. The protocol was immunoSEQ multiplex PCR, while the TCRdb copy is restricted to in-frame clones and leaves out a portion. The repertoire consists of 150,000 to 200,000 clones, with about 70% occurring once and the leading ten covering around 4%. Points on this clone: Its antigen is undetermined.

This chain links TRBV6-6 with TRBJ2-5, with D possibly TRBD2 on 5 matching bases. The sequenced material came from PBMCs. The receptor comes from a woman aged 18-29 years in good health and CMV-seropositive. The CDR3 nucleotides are TGTGCCAGCAGCTCGGGGTACGAGACCCAGTACTTC. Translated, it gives CASSSGYETQYF.